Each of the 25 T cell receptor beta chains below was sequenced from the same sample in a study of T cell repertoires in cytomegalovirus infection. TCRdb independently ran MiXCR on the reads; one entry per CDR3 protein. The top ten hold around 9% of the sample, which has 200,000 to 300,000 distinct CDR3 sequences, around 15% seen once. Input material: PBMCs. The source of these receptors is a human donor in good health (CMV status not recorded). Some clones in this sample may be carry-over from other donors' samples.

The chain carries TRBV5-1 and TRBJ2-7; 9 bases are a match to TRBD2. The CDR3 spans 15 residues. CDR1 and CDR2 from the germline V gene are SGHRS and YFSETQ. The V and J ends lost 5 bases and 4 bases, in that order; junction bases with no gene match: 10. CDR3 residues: CASRITGLASYEQYF. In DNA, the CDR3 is TGCGCCAGCAGAATCACGGGACTAGCTTCTTACGAGCAGTACTTC.

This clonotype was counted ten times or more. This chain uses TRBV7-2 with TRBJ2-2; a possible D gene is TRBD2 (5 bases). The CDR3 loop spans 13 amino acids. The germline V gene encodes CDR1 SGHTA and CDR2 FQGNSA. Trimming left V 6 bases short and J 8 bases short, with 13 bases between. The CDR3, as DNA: TGTGCCAGCAGTCTCACTAGTTCGGGGGAGCTGTTTTTT. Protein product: CASSLTSSGELFF.

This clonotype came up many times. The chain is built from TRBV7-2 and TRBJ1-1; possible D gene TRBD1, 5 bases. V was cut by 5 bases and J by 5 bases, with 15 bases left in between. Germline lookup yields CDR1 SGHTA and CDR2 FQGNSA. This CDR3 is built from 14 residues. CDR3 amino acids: CASSLFGGGTEAFF. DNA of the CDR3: TGTGCCAGCAGCCTCTTTGGGGGAGGGACTGAAGCTTTCTTT.

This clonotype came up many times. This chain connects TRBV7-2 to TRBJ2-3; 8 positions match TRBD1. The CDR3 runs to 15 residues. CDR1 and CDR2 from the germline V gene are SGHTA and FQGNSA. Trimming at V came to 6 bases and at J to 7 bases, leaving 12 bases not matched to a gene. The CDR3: CASSPTGQGVNTQYF. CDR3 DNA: TGTGCCAGCAGTCCAACCGGACAGGGAGTGAATACGCAGTATTTT.

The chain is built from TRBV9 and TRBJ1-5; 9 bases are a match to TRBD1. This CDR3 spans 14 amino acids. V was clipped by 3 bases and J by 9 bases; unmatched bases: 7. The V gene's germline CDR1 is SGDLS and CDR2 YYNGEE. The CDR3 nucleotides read TGTGCCAGCAGCGGGCCGGGACAGGGCACGCCCCAGCATTTT. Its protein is CASSGPGQGTPQHF. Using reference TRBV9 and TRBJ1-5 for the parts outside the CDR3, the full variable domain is DSGVTQTPKHLITATGQRVTLRCSPRSGDLSVYWYQQSLDQGLQFLIQYYNGEERAKGNILERFSAQQFPDLHSELNLSSLELGDSALYFCASSGPGQGTPQHFGDGTRLSIL.

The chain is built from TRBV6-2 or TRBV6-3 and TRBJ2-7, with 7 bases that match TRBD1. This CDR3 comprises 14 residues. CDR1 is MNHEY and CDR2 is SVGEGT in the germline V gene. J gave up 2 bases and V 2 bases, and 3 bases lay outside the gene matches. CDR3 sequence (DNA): TGTGCCAGCAGTTACCAGACAGGGACCTACGAGCAGTACTTC. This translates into CASSYQTGTYEQYF.

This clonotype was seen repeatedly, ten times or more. For the CDR3, the DNA is TGTGCCAGCAGCTGGGACAACCAAGAGACCCAGTACTTC. This encodes CASSWDNQETQYF. The chain carries TRBV7-2 and TRBJ2-5; possible D gene TRBD1, 6 bases. V was trimmed by 4 bases and J by 0 bases, leaving 6 bases between them. CDR1 is SGHTA and CDR2 is FQGNSA in the germline V gene. This CDR3 comprises 13 residues.

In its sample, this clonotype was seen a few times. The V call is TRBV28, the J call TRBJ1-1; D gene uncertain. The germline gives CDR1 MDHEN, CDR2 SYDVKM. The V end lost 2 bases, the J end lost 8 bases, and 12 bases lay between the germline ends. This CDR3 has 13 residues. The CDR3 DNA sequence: TGTGCCAGCAGTTTAAATTCTCGCCGGGAAGCTTTCTTT. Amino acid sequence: CASSLNSRREAFF.

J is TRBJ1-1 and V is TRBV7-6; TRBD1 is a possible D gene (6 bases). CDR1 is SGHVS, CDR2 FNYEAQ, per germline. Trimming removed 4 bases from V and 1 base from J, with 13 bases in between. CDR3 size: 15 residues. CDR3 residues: CASSSTPGQNTEAFF. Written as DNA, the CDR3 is TGTGCCAGCAGCTCAACGCCGGGACAGAACACTGAAGCTTTCTTT.

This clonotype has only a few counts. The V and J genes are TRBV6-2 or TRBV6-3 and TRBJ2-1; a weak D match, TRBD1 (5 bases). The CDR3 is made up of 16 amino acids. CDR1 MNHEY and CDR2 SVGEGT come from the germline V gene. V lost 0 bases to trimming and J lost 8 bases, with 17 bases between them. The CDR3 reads CASSYSGLTPRDEQFF. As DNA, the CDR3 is TGTGCCAGCAGTTACTCGGGGCTAACCCCCCGGGATGAGCAGTTCTTC.

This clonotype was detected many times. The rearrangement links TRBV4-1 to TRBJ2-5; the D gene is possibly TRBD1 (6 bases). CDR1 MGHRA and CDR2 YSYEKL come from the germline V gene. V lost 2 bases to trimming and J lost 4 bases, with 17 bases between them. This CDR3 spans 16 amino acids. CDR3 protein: CASSQTTGRNIETQYF. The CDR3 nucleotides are TGCGCCAGCAGCCAAACGACAGGCAGGAATATAGAGACCCAGTACTTC.

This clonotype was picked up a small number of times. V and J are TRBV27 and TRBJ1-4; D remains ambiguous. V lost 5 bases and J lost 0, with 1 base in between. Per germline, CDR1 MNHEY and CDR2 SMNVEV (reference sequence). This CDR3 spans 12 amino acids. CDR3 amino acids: CASSTTNEKLFF. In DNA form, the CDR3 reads TGTGCCAGCAGTACAACTAATGAAAAACTGTTTTTT.

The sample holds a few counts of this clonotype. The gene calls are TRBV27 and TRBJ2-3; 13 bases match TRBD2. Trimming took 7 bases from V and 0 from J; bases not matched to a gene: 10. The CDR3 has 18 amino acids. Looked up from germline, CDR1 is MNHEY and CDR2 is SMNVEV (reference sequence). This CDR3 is CASTLLAGGPRSTDTQYF. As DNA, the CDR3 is TGTGCCAGCACCTTACTAGCGGGGGGGCCTAGGAGCACAGATACGCAGTATTTT.

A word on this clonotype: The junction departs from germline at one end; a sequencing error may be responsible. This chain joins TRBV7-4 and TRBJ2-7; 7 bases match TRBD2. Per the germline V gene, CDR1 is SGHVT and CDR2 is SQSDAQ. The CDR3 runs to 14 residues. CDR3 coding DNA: TGTGCCAGCAGCGAGAGGGACTACGTCTACGAGCAGGACTTC. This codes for CASSERDYVYEQDF.

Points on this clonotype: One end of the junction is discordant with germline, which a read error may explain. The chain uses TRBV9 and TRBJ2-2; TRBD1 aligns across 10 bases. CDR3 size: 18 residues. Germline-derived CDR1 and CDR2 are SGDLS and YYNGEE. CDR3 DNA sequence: TGTGCCAGCAGCGGGTCGACAGGGGGCGTTTGGAACGCCGGGGAGCTGTTTTTT. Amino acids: CASSGSTGGVWNAGELFF.

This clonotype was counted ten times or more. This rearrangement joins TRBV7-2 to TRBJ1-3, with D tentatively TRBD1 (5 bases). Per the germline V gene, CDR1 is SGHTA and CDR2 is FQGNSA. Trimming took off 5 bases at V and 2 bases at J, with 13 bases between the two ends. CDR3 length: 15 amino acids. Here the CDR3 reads CASSPWEGAGNTIYF. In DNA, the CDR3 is TGTGCCAGCAGCCCATGGGAAGGGGCTGGAAACACCATATATTTT.

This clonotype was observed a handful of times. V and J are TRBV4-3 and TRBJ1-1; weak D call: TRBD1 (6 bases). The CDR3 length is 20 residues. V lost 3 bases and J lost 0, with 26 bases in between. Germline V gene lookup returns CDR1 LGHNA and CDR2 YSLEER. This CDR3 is CASSQYRDLTGTSLNTEAFF. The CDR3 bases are TGCGCCAGCAGCCAGTATCGCGATCTGACAGGTACTAGTTTGAACACTGAAGCTTTCTTT.

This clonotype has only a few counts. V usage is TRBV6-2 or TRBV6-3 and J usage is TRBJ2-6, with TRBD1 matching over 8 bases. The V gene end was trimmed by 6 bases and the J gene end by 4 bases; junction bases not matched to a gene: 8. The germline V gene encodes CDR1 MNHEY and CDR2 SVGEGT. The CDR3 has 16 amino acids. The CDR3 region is CASRRTGWGGANVLTF. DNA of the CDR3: TGTGCCAGCAGACGGACAGGGTGGGGGGGGGCCAACGTCCTGACTTTC.

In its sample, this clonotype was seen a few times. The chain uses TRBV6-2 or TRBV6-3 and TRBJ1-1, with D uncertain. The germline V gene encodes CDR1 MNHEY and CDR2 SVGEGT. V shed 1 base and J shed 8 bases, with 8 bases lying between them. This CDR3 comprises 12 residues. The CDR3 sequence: CASSYFGQEAFF. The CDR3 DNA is TGTGCCAGCAGTTACTTTGGGCAGGAAGCTTTCTTT.

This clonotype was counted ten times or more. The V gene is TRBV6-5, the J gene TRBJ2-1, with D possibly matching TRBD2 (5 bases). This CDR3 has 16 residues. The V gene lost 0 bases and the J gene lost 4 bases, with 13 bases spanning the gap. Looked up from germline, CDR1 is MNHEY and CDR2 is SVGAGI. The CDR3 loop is CASSYSFGIEYNEQFF. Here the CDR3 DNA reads TGTGCCAGCAGTTACTCTTTCGGGATCGAATACAATGAGCAGTTCTTC.

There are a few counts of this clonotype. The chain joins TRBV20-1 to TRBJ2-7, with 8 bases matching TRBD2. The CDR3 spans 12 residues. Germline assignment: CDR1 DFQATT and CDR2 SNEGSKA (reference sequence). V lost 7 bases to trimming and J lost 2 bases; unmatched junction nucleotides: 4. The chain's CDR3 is CSVRLAPYEQYF. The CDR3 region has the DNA TGCAGTGTCCGACTAGCGCCCTACGAGCAGTACTTC.

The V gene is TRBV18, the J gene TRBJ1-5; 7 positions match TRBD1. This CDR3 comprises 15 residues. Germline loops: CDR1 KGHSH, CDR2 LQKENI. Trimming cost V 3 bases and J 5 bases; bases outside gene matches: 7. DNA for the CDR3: TGTGCCAGCTCACCGGGACAGAGGCGGGATCAGCCCCAGCATTTT. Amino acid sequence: CASSPGQRRDQPQHF.

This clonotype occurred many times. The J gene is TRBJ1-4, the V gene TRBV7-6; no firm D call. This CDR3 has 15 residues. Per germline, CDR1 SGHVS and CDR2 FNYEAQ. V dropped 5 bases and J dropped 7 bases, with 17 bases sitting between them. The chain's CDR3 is CASSLRGGKGEKLFF. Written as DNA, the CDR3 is TGTGCCAGCAGCCTCCGAGGAGGGAAAGGTGAAAAACTGTTTTTT. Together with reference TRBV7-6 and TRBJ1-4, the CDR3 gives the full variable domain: GAGVSQSPRYKVTKRGQDVALRCDPISGHVSLYWYRQALGQGPEFLTYFNYEAQQDKSGLPNDRFSAERPEGSISTLTIQRTEQRDSAMYRCASSLRGGKGEKLFFGSGTQLSVL.

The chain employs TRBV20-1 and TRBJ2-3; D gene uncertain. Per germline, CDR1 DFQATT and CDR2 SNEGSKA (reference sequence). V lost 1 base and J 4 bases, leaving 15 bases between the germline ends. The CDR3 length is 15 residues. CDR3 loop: CSARGWLAGADTQYF. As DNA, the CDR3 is TGCAGTGCTAGAGGTTGGTTAGCAGGAGCAGATACGCAGTATTTT.

The CDR3 region is CSVNRGSYGYTF. In nucleotides, the CDR3 is TGCAGCGTAAACAGGGGTTCTTATGGCTACACCTTC. The chain uses TRBV29-1 and TRBJ1-2; the match to TRBD1 covers 7 bases. V was clipped by 6 bases and J by 5 bases; unmatched bases: 6. The CDR3 is made up of 12 amino acids. Germline values: CDR1 SQVTM, CDR2 ANQGSEA.